These T cell receptor beta chains were read from a single sample in a study of post-analysis software for immune sequencing data. TCRdb re-derived calls from the PCR reads in MiXCR, one entry per CDR3 protein. The data hold 600,000 to 750,000 distinct CDR3 sequences, with 59% observed a single time. Material: blood. These receptors were obtained from a girl aged 2-10 years with multiple sclerosis. The CDR3 runs from the conserved cysteine through the conserved F or W. D genes are given only for firm matches. Clone sizes are given selectively: once, few, many, or a class where the clone is expanded.

v_gene	abundance	d_gene	j_gene	CDR3nt	CDR3aa
TRBV4-1	-	-	TRBJ2-7	TGCGCCAGCAGCCAAGTTGGAGAGGGGGGCTACGAGCAGTACTTC	CASSQVGEGGYEQYF
TRBV10-3	-	-	TRBJ1-4	TGTGCCATCAGTGAGTCGAACAACGGTGAAAAACTGTTTTTT	CAISESNNGEKLFF
TRBV5-5	-	TRBD1	TRBJ2-1	TGTGCCAGCAGAGTGACAGGGGGTGACTACAATGAGCAGTTCTTC	CASRVTGGDYNEQFF
TRBV11-2	-	TRBD2	TRBJ2-1	TGTGCCACGGGGGGGAACTCCTACAATGAGCAGTTCTTC	CATGGNSYNEQFF
TRBV12-3/TRBV12-4	few	TRBD1	TRBJ2-6	TGTGCCAGCAGTTTGCGCTTCGGACAGGGTATATCTGGGGCCAACGTCCTGACTTTC	CASSLRFGQGISGANVLTF
TRBV29-1	-	-	TRBJ2-3	TGCAGCGCCGACAGAGGGAGTAACGGGGCGCAGTATTTT	CSADRGSNGAQYF
TRBV12-5	-	-	TRBJ2-5	TGTGCTAGTGGTTCCGGGGACGGGGGGCAGGAGACCCAGTACTTC	CASGSGDGGQETQYF
TRBV5-1	-	TRBD1	TRBJ1-1	TGCGCCAGCAGCCTACAGGGGGCGCGGACTGAAGCTTTCTTT	CASSLQGARTEAFF
TRBV27	-	TRBD1	TRBJ2-7	TGTGCCAGCAGTTTATCGGTGACAGGGGCGGCCTACGAGCAGTACTTC	CASSLSVTGAAYEQYF
TRBV12-3/TRBV12-4	few	-	TRBJ2-4	TGTGCCAGCAGCCCTAGGGAGACAGTGAGAAACATTCAGTACTTC	CASSPRETVRNIQYF
TRBV28	-	-	TRBJ2-7	TGTGCCAGCAGTTCCCCCGGTTCTCTTAGGCCGGAGTACTTC	CASSSPGSLRPEYF
TRBV29-1	few	TRBD2	TRBJ2-1	TGCAGCGTTGGGGAGGGCGATGAGCAGTTCTTC	CSVGEGDEQFF
TRBV3-1	-	-	TRBJ2-5	TGTGCCAGCAGCCAGGGAACAGAGACCCAGTACTTC	CASSQGTETQYF
TRBV7-9	-	-	TRBJ2-1	TGTGCCAGCAGCTTAGGGGTAGTGAAGCAGTTCTTC	CASSLGVVKQFF
TRBV30	-	TRBD1	TRBJ1-2	TGTGCCTGGACACGGGACAGTGTCTATGGCTACACCTTC	CAWTRDSVYGYTF
TRBV2	-	-	TRBJ2-3	TGTGCCAGCAGTGAACGGAGGAGAGATACGCAGTATTTT	CASSERRRDTQYF
TRBV12-3/TRBV12-4	-	-	TRBJ1-1	TGTGCCAGCAGTATGGACCCTTTTTCCCCAGGAGCTTTCTTT	CASSMDPFSPGAFF
TRBV5-6	once	TRBD2	TRBJ2-3	TGTGCCAGCAGCTTGATGGCAGCGGGGCTATTAGATACGCAGTATTTT	CASSLMAAGLLDTQYF
TRBV7-2	-	-	TRBJ1-1	TGTGCCAGCAGCTTCGACGTTTGGAACACTGAAGCTTTCTTT	CASSFDVWNTEAFF
TRBV6-2/TRBV6-3	-	-	TRBJ1-5	TGTGCCAGCAGTTACTACCGGGACACTAATCAGCCCCAGCATTTT	CASSYYRDTNQPQHF
TRBV5-1	-	-	TRBJ2-7	TGCGCCAGCAGCTTGGCCGGACAGAGACCATACGAGCAGTACTTC	CASSLAGQRPYEQYF
TRBV3-1	few	-	TRBJ2-7	TGTGCCAGCAGCCAAGCCGGGGGGCGGAACGAGCAGTACTTC	CASSQAGGRNEQYF